This TCR beta chain was recorded in a study of shared clonotypes between healthy human individuals. Study-wide context: A donor's plate count was three for CD4 naive and three for CD4 memory; CD8 naive had two and CD8 memory one. Study-level points and caveats: Limited genetic and exposure-history diversity came from having few donors. The expectation was that sequencing depth would affect clonotype sharing among donors.

Investigators spread the genomic DNA of each subset evenly over several immunoSEQ plates. Some clones are missing from TCRdb's copy, which holds only in-frame ones; the method was immunoSEQ multiplex PCR. The sample contains around 600,000 clones, approximately 95% of which appear only once. Concerning this clone itself: Its antigen is unknown. Distinct nucleotide sequences in the sample also encode this CDR3.

Per the germline V gene, CDR1 is SEHNR and CDR2 is FQNEAQ (reference sequence). The CDR3 has 12 residues. With 5 bases removed from V and 4 bases from J, the gap between germline ends came to 8 bases. CD45RO negativity and positive selection for CCR7 defined naive CD8 cells, a population that excluded terminally differentiated effector memory CD45RA+ cells. The sequenced sample consisted of naive CD8+ T cells sorted from blood. The TCR sequence derives from a woman aged 25 to 39 in good health. The chain carries TRBV7-9 and TRBJ1-1, with D uncertain. The CDR3 sequence is CASSPGGTEAFF. Here the CDR3 DNA reads TGTGCCAGCAGCCCCGGAGGCACTGAAGCTTTCTTT.